This is a list of T cell receptor beta chains from one sample in a study of blood T cell repertoires in COVID-19. Method: immunoSEQ multiplex PCR; TCRdb's copy keeps in-frame clones and lacks some. The sample lists around 250,000 clones, roughly 90% occurring once. Sequencing input: peripheral blood. All receptors come from a woman aged 40 to 49 who had recovered from COVID-19. The CDR3 runs from the conserved cysteine through the conserved F or W. Each record gives: clone size, D gene, J gene, V gene, CDR3 protein, CDR3 DNA. The D gene is left open where the match is weak. Not all rows give a size; the values are once, few, many and, for expanded clones, a class.

size: once
D: TRBD1
J: TRBJ1-2
V: TRBV3-1/TRBV3-2
CDR3: CASSQGYRGHSGYTF
DNA: TGTGCCAGCAGCCAAGGGTACAGGGGGCATAGTGGCTACACCTTC

size: NA
D: NA
J: TRBJ2-1
V: TRBV7-8
CDR3: CASSLVGGSSYNEQFF
DNA: TGTGCCAGCAGCTTAGTTGGCGGAAGCTCCTACAATGAGCAGTTCTTC

size: NA
D: NA
J: TRBJ2-1
V: TRBV6-5
CDR3: CASGRAERGSNEQFF
DNA: TGTGCCAGCGGCAGGGCGGAACGGGGGTCCAATGAGCAGTTCTTC

size: once
D: NA
J: TRBJ1-3
V: TRBV28
CDR3: CASRNPTGAGNTIYF
DNA: TGTGCCAGCAGGAACCCGACGGGAGCCGGAAACACCATATATTTT

size: NA
D: TRBD1
J: TRBJ1-4
V: TRBV11-2
CDR3: CASSHTTGIGEKLFF
DNA: TGTGCCAGCAGCCACACGACAGGGATTGGCGAAAAACTGTTTTTT

size: NA
D: TRBD2
J: TRBJ2-5
V: TRBV7-9
CDR3: CASRVSGSGETQYF
DNA: TGTGCCAGCAGGGTAAGCGGGAGCGGAGAGACCCAGTACTTC

size: NA
D: TRBD1
J: TRBJ2-4
V: TRBV6-1
CDR3: CASSYDRGIQYF
DNA: TGTGCCAGCAGCTATGACAGGGGCATTCAGTACTTC

size: NA
D: NA
J: TRBJ2-2
V: TRBV7-3
CDR3: CASSPTEQPGGELFF
DNA: TGTGCCAGCAGCCCCACAGAACAGCCCGGCGGGGAGCTGTTTTTT

size: NA
D: TRBD2
J: TRBJ2-7
V: TRBV27
CDR3: CASSLTSGRIEQYF
DNA: TGTGCCAGCAGTCTTACTAGCGGGAGAATCGAGCAGTACTTC

size: NA
D: TRBD2
J: TRBJ2-1
V: TRBV27
CDR3: CASSLPPSGSYNEQFF
DNA: TGTGCCAGCAGTCTCCCCCCTAGCGGGTCCTACAATGAGCAGTTCTTC

size: NA
D: TRBD2
J: TRBJ2-7
V: TRBV6-5
CDR3: CASSSRTSHREQYF
DNA: TGTGCCAGCAGCTCCAGGACTAGCCACCGCGAGCAGTACTTC

size: NA
D: TRBD1
J: TRBJ2-1
V: TRBV10-2
CDR3: CASSELAGGELPYNEQFF
DNA: TGCGCCAGCAGTGAGCTAGCAGGGGGAGAGTTGCCCTACAATGAGCAGTTCTTC

size: NA
D: NA
J: TRBJ2-7
V: TRBV5-4
CDR3: CASSLGSGTYEQYF
DNA: TGTGCCAGCAGCTTGGGTAGCGGTACCTACGAGCAGTACTTC

size: NA
D: TRBD1
J: TRBJ2-2
V: TRBV6-6
CDR3: CASGQGAKGELFF
DNA: TGTGCCAGCGGACAGGGGGCAAAGGGGGAGCTGTTTTTT

size: many
D: NA
J: TRBJ1-2
V: TRBV5-6
CDR3: CASSLWGRALPNYGYTF
DNA: TGTGCCAGCAGCCTATGGGGGCGGGCCTTGCCTAACTATGGCTACACCTTC

size: NA
D: NA
J: TRBJ2-2
V: TRBV4-1
CDR3: CASSLASLGGANTGELFF
DNA: TGCGCCAGCAGCCTCGCAAGTCTAGGGGGAGCGAACACCGGGGAGCTGTTTTTT

size: NA
D: TRBD1
J: TRBJ1-6
V: TRBV4-1
CDR3: CASSHGTGTNSPLHF
DNA: TGCGCCAGCAGCCACGGGACAGGGACAAATTCACCCCTCCACTTT

size: NA
D: TRBD2
J: TRBJ2-7
V: TRBV3-1/TRBV3-2
CDR3: CASRPASGSGYEQYF
DNA: TGTGCCAGCAGACCAGCTAGCGGGAGCGGCTACGAGCAGTACTTC

size: NA
D: NA
J: TRBJ1-1
V: TRBV14
CDR3: CASSLVRNTEAFF
DNA: TGTGCCAGCAGCCTTGTGAGGAACACTGAAGCTTTCTTT

size: NA
D: TRBD2
J: TRBJ2-2
V: TRBV24-1
CDR3: CATSGTSGLNTGELFF
DNA: TGTGCCACCAGTGGAACTAGCGGCTTGAACACCGGGGAGCTGTTTTTT